This T cell receptor (beta chain) was documented in a study of blood T cell repertoires in COVID-19. Study-level information: The study drew acute and convalescent COVID-19 samples from the United States, Italy and Spain. T cells, B-cell-depleted T cells, or PBMCs supplied cDNA or gDNA.

The length of the CDR3 is 15 residues. CDR1 MNHEY and CDR2 SVGAGI come from the germline V gene. The V end lost 6 bases, the J end lost 0 bases, and 14 bases lay between the germline ends. In the study's own analysis: By means of reference gene primer amplification, nucleated cell counts were estimated. Clones were sequenced by immunoSEQ multiplex PCR, and TCRdb holds only the in-frame ones, with some missing. The D gene and trimming were derived from the DNA, and the V and J assignments and clone size from that table. This table has 140,000 or so clones, roughly 80% appearing once. The source is a man aged 50-60 years with active or convalescent COVID-19. Material for sequencing was peripheral blood. The V and J genes are TRBV6-5 and TRBJ1-1; D not resolved. The CDR3 DNA reads TGTGCCAGCAGCACACGGAGGGAGATGAACACTGAAGCTTTCTTT. The encoded protein is CASSTRREMNTEAFF.